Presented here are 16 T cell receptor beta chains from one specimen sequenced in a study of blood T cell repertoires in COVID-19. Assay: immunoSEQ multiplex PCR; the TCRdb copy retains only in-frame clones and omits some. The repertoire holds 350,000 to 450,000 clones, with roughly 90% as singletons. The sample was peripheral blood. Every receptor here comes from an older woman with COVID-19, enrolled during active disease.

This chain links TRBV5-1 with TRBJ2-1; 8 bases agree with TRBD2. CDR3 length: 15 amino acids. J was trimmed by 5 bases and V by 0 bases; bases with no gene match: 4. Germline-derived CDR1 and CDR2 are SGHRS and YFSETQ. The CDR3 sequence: CASSLAGGPNNEQFF. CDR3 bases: TGCGCCAGCAGCTTGGCGGGGGGGCCTAACAATGAGCAGTTCTTC.

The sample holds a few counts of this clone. This CDR3 reads CASSDLAGRNNEQFF. The CDR3 DNA reads as TGTGCCAGCAGTGACCTAGCGGGGAGGAACAATGAGCAGTTCTTC. The rearrangement uses TRBV6-1 and TRBJ2-1; TRBD2 aligns across 9 bases. Germline values: CDR1 MNHNS, CDR2 SASEGT. The CDR3 loop spans 15 amino acids. Trimming took 3 bases from V and 5 from J; bases not matched to a gene: 5.

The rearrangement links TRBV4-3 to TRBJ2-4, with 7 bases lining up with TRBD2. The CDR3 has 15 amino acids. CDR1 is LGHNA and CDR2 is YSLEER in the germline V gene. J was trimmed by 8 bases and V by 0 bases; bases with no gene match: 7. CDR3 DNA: TGCGCCAGCAGCCAAGATCCCGGGGGGTGGGACATTCAGTACTTC. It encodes CASSQDPGGWDIQYF.

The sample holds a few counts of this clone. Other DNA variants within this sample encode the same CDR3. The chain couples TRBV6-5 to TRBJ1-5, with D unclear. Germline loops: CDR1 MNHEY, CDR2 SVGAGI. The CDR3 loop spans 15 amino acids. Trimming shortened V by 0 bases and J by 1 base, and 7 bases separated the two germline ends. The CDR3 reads CASSYSTGSNQPQHF. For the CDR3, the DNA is TGTGCCAGCAGTTACTCGACGGGAAGCAATCAGCCCCAGCATTTT.

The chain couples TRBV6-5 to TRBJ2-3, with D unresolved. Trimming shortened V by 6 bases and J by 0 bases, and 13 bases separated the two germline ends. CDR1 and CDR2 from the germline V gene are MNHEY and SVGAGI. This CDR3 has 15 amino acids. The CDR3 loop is CASSALSRSTDTQYF. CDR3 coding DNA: TGTGCCAGCAGCGCACTCTCGCGGAGCACAGATACGCAGTATTTT.

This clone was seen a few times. The CDR3 loop reads CASSLESPIPGSQLFF. The CDR3 coding sequence is TGTGCCAGCAGCTTAGAATCCCCAATACCGGGGAGTCAGCTGTTTTTT. This chain connects TRBV7-2 to TRBJ2-2; perhaps TRBD2 as D (5 bases). This CDR3 spans 16 amino acids. The V gene's germline CDR1 is SGHTA and CDR2 FQGNSA. Between the trimmed V and J ends, which lost 1 base and 12 bases, there was a span of 21 bases.

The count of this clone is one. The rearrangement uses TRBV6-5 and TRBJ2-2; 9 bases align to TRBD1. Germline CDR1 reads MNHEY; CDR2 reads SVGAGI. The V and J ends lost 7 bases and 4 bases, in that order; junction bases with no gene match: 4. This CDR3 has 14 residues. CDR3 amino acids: CASTLTGGTGELFF. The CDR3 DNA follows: TGTGCCAGCACCCTGACAGGGGGCACCGGGGAGCTGTTTTTT.

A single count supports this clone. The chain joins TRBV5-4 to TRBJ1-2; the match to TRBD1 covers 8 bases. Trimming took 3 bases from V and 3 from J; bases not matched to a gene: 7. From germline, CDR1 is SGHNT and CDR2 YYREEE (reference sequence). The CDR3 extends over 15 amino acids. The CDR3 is CASSSSDREHYGYTF. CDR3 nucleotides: TGTGCCAGCAGCTCCTCGGACAGGGAGCACTATGGCTACACCTTC.

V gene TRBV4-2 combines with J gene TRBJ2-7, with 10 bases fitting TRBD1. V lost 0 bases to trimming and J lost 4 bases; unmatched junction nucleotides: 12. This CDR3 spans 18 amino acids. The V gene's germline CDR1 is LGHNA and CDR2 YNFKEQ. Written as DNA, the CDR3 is TGTGCCAGCAGCCAAGAGAATCGGTGGACAGGGGGTAGTTACGAGCAGTACTTC. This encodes CASSQENRWTGGSYEQYF.

The DNA of the CDR3 is TGTGCCAGCAGCAAAGCGCCCGGGTCCCAGTACTTC. Its translation is CASSKAPGSQYF. The rearrangement uses TRBV21-1 and TRBJ2-5; the table's D call, TRBD2, was not checked against the DNA. TRBV21-1 is shown as a pseudogene. The CDR3 runs 12 residues.

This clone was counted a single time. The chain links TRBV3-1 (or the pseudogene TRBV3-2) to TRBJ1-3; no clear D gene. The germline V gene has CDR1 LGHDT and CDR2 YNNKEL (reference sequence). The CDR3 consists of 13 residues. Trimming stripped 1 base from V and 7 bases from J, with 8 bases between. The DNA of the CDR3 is TGTGCCAGCAGCCAAGGGGAGGTGAACACCATATATTTT. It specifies CASSQGEVNTIYF.

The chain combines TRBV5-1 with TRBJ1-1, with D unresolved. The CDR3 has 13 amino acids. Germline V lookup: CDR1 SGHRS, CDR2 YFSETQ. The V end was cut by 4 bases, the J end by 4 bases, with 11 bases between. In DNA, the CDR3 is TGCGCCAGCAGCAGGGTCGAGGGCACTGAAGCTTTCTTT. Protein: CASSRVEGTEAFF.

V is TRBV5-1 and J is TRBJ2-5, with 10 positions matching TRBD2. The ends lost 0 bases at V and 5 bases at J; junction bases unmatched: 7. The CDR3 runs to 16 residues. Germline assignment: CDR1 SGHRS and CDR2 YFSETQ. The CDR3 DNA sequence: TGCGCCAGCAGCTTGGGGGCTAGCGGGGGAGGCGAGACCCAGTACTTC. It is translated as CASSLGASGGGETQYF.

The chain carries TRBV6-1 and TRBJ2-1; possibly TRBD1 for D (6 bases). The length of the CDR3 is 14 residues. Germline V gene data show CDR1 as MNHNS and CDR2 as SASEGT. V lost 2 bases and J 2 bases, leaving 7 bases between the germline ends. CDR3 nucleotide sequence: TGTGCCAGCAGTGAAAACAGGGCCTACAATGAGCAGTTCTTC. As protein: CASSENRAYNEQFF.

CDR3 in amino acids: CASSSTSGASTDTQYF. CDR3 DNA: TGTGCCAGCAGCTCGACTAGCGGTGCTAGCACAGATACGCAGTATTTT. The V gene is TRBV7-9, the J gene TRBJ2-3; 9 bases agree with TRBD2. In germline, CDR1 is SEHNR, CDR2 FQNEAQ (reference sequence). V trimming: 4 bases; J trimming: 0 bases; junction bases outside the gene matches: 5. The CDR3 consists of 16 residues.

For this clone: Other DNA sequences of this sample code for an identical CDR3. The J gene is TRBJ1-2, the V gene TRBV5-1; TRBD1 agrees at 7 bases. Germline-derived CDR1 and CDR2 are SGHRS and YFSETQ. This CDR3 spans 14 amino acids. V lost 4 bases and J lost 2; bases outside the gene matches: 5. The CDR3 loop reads CASSLQGQNYGYTF. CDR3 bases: TGCGCCAGCAGCCTCCAGGGACAGAACTATGGCTACACCTTC. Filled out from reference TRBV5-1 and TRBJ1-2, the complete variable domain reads KAGVTQTPRYLIKTRGQQVTLSCSPISGHRSVSWYQQTPGQGLQFLFEYFSETQRNKGNFPGRFSGRQFSNSRSEMNVSTLELGDSALYLCASSLQGQNYGYTFGSGTRLTVV.